The next 14 T cell receptor beta chains were all read from a single sample in a study of T cells in women clearing cervical HPV infection (dated by TCRdb to between 2017 and 2018). Library construction relied on the immunoSEQ multiplex PCR assay. The table comes from immuneACCESS by way of TCRdb, which keeps in-frame sequences with V and J called. Part of the clones is missing from these tables; in studies checked, under half for an unresolved V gene and the rest for unknown reasons. This sample's table lists approximately 22,000 clones. 7.5% to 10% of the sample goes to the ten largest clones. Sequencing was carried out using blood buffy coat. All receptors come from a woman between 18 and 69 years old with a cervical HPV16 infection that either progressed to CIN3+ or cleared (not recorded which).

Note on this clone: A junction boundary mismatches the germline segment, possibly from a read error. The read falls 3 residues short of the CDR3 end, and the missing part is taken from the germline J gene. This chain uses TRBV20-1 with TRBJ2-1, with D perhaps TRBD2 (6 bases). Looked up from germline, CDR1 is DFQATT and CDR2 is SNEGSKA (reference sequence). The CDR3 covers 14 residues. The CDR3 spells CSAIVAASDNEQFF. CDR3 DNA, as far as it was read: TGCAGTGCTATAGTAGCGGCCTCCGACAATGAG.

A word on this clone: The CDR3 end is not reached by the read, which stops 3 residues before it; the germline J gene fills it in. This rearrangement joins TRBV20-1 to TRBJ2-3; TRBD2 agrees at 9 bases. The CDR3 is 13 amino acids. Germline trimming cut 6 bases from V and 2 bases from J; bases unmatched to any gene: 3. Germline V CDR1 and CDR2: DFQATT, SNEGSKA (reference sequence). The sequenced part of the CDR3 DNA is TGCAGTGCACCTAGCGGGGCCACAGATACG. Its translation is CSAPSGATDT. The CDR3 in full is CSAPSGATDTQYF.

Worth noting for this clone: The CDR3 goes on 3 residues after the read ends, and that part is filled in from the germline J gene. The chain couples TRBV19 to TRBJ1-4; D is undetermined. The CDR3 length is 16 residues. Deletions cut 5 bases from V and 4 bases from J, with 17 bases between. CDR1 LNHDA and CDR2 SQIVND come from the germline V gene (reference sequence). The sequenced CDR3 bases are TGTGCCAGTAGTCCGGCCGAGACGGGTGATAATGAAAAA. Protein sequence: CASSPAETGDNEK. In full, the CDR3 reads CASSPAETGDNEKLFF.

As for this clone: Read data end 3 residues before the CDR3 end; the end is taken from the germline J gene. The J gene is TRBJ2-7, the V gene TRBV29-1; no clear D. Per the germline V gene, CDR1 is SQVTM and CDR2 is ANQGSEA. V dropped 2 bases and J dropped 3 bases, with 8 bases sitting between them. The CDR3 consists of 12 residues. The CDR3 sequence: CSVEQSNYEQYF. The CDR3 DNA, read in part, is TGCAGCGTTGAACAGAGTAACTACGAG.

The CDR3 DNA, read in part, is TGCGCCAGCAGCCAAGGGCAAGCAGGTCCTGGA. Its translation: CASSQGQAGPG. The CDR3 as a whole reads CASSQGQAGPGAFF. The V and J genes are TRBV4-1 and TRBJ1-1, with D unresolved. The read is 3 residues too short to cover the CDR3 end, so that end is filled in from the germline J gene. This CDR3 has 14 amino acids. Germline V gene sequence: CDR1 MGHRA, CDR2 YSYEKL.

A remark on this clone: The sequenced fragment ends 3 residues before the CDR3 boundary, so the rest is inferred from the germline J gene. The V gene is TRBV5-1, the J gene TRBJ2-1, with 8 nucleotides matching TRBD2. The CDR3 length is 15 residues. V dropped 4 bases and J dropped 7; count of bases not matched to a gene: 10. CDR1 and CDR2 (germline): SGHRS, YFSETQ. The CDR3 region is CASSLIGREANEQFF. The DNA read from the CDR3 is TGCGCCAGCAGCCTTATCGGGCGGGAGGCTAATGAG.

A word on this clone: Germline and junction disagree at one end, which may indicate a read error. The read halts 3 residues ahead of the CDR3 end, with the missing end drawn from the germline J gene. This chain links TRBV4-2 with TRBJ2-1, with TRBD1 matching 9 bases. Germline V lookup: CDR1 LGHNA, CDR2 YNFKEQ. CDR3 length: 16 residues. CDR3 protein: CASSQDRGQGRNEQFF. CDR3 bases read: TGCGCCAGCAGCCAAGATCGGGGACAGGGTCGAAATGAG.

This chain's CDR3 is CASSSLAVGMGGNNEQFF. The sequenced CDR3 bases are TGTGCCAGCAGCTCACTCGCCGTTGGGATGGGGGGGAACAATGAG. The gene calls are TRBV7-8 and TRBJ2-1; TRBD2 aligns across 7 bases. The read gets to within 3 residues of the CDR3 end, and the germline J gene fills in the rest. The germline V gene encodes CDR1 SGHVS and CDR2 FQNEAQ. The CDR3 length is 18 residues. J was trimmed by 5 bases and V by 4 bases; bases with no gene match: 17.

To note about this clone: Read sequence stops 3 residues before the CDR3 end, and the germline J gene provides the missing end. The chain employs TRBV18 and TRBJ2-4; D is ambiguous. The germline CDR1 and CDR2 sequences are KGHSH and LQKENI. V was pared by 2 bases and J by 0 bases, with 11 bases between. This CDR3 is 16 amino acids long. CDR3 bases read: TGTGCCAGCTCACCAGTTTCGCCAGTAGCCAAAAACATT. This gives the protein CASSPVSPVAKNI. The entire CDR3 is CASSPVSPVAKNIQYF.

Remarks on this clone: The CDR3 goes on 3 residues after the read ends, and that part is filled in from the germline J gene. The chain has TRBV7-3 and TRBJ2-1; 8 positions match TRBD2. The CDR3 has 15 amino acids. The J segment lost 5 bases and the V segment lost 5 bases, leaving 8 bases of the junction unmatched. The germline V gene encodes CDR1 SGHTA and CDR2 FQGTGA. CDR3 sequence reads: CASSPPGSGNNEQFF. The sequenced CDR3 bases are TGTGCCAGCAGCCCCCCGGGTAGCGGGAACAATGAG.

A note on this clone: The missing CDR3 end, 3 residues past where the read stops, is filled in from the germline J gene. V is TRBV29-1 and J is TRBJ2-3; TRBD1 matches at 8 bases. The J segment lost 3 bases and the V segment lost 7 bases, leaving 9 bases of the junction unmatched. Germline V gene lookup returns CDR1 SQVTM and CDR2 ANQGSEA. This CDR3 has 14 residues. The covered CDR3 bases are TGCAGCGAGGGACAGGTCCATGGGACAGATACG. The encoded protein is CSEGQVHGTDT. The entire CDR3 is CSEGQVHGTDTQYF.

As regards this clone: Read sequence stops 3 residues before the CDR3 end, and the germline J gene provides the missing end. The chain uses TRBV7-2 and TRBJ1-2; TRBD1 matches 7 bases. V was pared by 5 bases and J by 3 bases, with 3 bases of the junction left unmatched. Per germline, CDR1 SGHTA and CDR2 FQGNSA. The CDR3 covers 13 residues. The CDR3 loop reads CASSVDRYYGYTF. Incomplete CDR3 DNA: TGTGCCAGCAGCGTGGACAGGTACTATGGC.

About this clone itself: The read halts 3 residues ahead of the CDR3 end, with the missing end drawn from the germline J gene. The chain combines TRBV12-3 or TRBV12-4 with TRBJ2-7, with D hard to call. V lost 2 bases and J 4 bases, leaving 6 bases between the germline ends. The CDR3 is 12 residues long. Incomplete CDR3 DNA: TGTGCCAGCAGTTTATCCAGGTACGAG. This codes for CASSLSRYE. The entire CDR3 is CASSLSRYEQYF.

Notes on this clone: Read data end 3 residues before the CDR3 end; the end is taken from the germline J gene. The gene calls are TRBV5-1 and TRBJ2-1, with TRBD1 matching over 10 bases. This CDR3 is built from 14 residues. Losses at the gene ends were 0 bases for V and 8 bases for J; bases not matched to a gene: 2. In germline, CDR1 is SGHRS, CDR2 YFSETQ. The sequenced part of the CDR3 DNA is TGCGCCAGCAGCTTGGGACAGGGGGCCCATGAG. It translates to CASSLGQGAHE. The CDR3, in full, reads CASSLGQGAHEQFF.